This is a list of T cell receptor beta chains from one sample in a study of Graves' ophthalmopathy and Graves' hyperthyroidism. TCRdb re-called the multiplex PCR reads through MiXCR, storing one row per CDR3 protein. The repertoire holds 300,000 to 400,000 distinct CDR3 sequences, with under 20% as singletons. The sequenced material came from peripheral blood. The origin of the receptors is an adult man with Graves' ophthalmopathy. Both conserved end residues are part of each CDR3. Fields, in order: J gene, clone size, D gene, CDR3 length, V gene, CDR3 protein, CDR3 DNA. A D gene is named only where the DNA matches it firmly. Rows give clone size only sometimes, using once, few, many, or a class for an expanded clone.

TRBJ2-2 | many | NA | 17 | TRBV7-3 | CASSLSMGKLNTGELFF | TGTGCCAGCAGCTTAAGTATGGGAAAATTAAACACCGGGGAGCTGTTTTTT
TRBJ2-5 | many | TRBD2 | 17 | TRBV11-2 | CASSSTGLAGGMETQYF | TGTGCCAGCAGCTCCACGGGACTAGCGGGGGGGATGGAGACCCAGTACTTC
TRBJ2-5 | many | TRBD1 | 17 | TRBV11-2 | CASSARGTGGAGETQYF | TGTGCCAGCAGCGCCCGTGGGACAGGGGGCGCGGGGGAGACCCAGTACTTC
TRBJ2-7 | few | NA | 15 | TRBV18 | CASSLGTGRSYEQYF | TGTGCCAGCTCACTGGGAACAGGTCGCTCCTACGAGCAGTACTTC
TRBJ1-2 | many | NA | 14 | TRBV2 | CASRPSTGSYGYTF | TGTGCCAGCAGACCCTCGACAGGAAGCTATGGCTACACCTTC
TRBJ2-5 | NA | TRBD1 | 16 | TRBV6-4 | CASRTGTGGNQETQYF | TGTGCCAGCAGAACCGGGACAGGGGGCAACCAAGAGACCCAGTACTTC
TRBJ2-7 | NA | TRBD2 | 17 | TRBV6-2/TRBV6-3 | CASSYLGLAGPEYEQYF | TGTGCCAGCAGTTACTTGGGACTAGCGGGACCGGAATACGAGCAGTACTTC
TRBJ1-1 | many | NA | 14 | TRBV9 | CASSVIPENTEAFF | TGTGCCAGCAGCGTTATCCCGGAGAACACTGAAGCTTTCTTT
TRBJ1-1 | many | NA | 14 | TRBV5-1 | CASSWRELDTEAFF | TGCGCCAGCAGCTGGAGGGAATTGGACACTGAAGCTTTCTTT
TRBJ2-7 | many | NA | 13 | TRBV4-3 | CASSQDIAREQYF | TGCGCCAGCAGCCAAGATATAGCCCGCGAGCAGTACTTC
TRBJ1-2 | many | NA | 14 | TRBV5-5 | CASSPDGVRYGYTF | TGTGCCAGCAGTCCCGACGGGGTTCGCTATGGCTACACCTTC
TRBJ2-7 | few | NA | 16 | TRBV20-1 | CSASRPGLTREYEQSF | TGCAGTGCCTCGCGACCGGGACTCACGAGAGAATATGAGCAGTCCTTC
TRBJ2-5 | many | NA | 14 | TRBV6-1 | CASSEQTDSETQYF | TGTGCCAGCAGTGAACAGACAGATTCAGAGACCCAGTACTTC
TRBJ2-4 | many | NA | 16 | TRBV2 | CASSEAMGQGRNIQYF | TGTGCCAGCAGTGAAGCGATGGGGCAGGGAAGAAACATTCAGTACTTC
TRBJ1-1 | many | TRBD1 | 15 | TRBV19 | CASSFFRGLNTEAFF | TGTGCCAGTAGTTTCTTCAGGGGGCTGAACACTGAAGCTTTCTTT
TRBJ1-5 | many | NA | 14 | TRBV30 | CAWAFREQGQPQHF | TGTGCCTGGGCATTTCGGGAGCAAGGACAGCCCCAGCATTTT
TRBJ2-5 | NA | TRBD2 | 16 | TRBV12-3/TRBV12-4 | CASSEPSGRYQETQYF | TGTGCCAGCAGTGAACCTAGCGGGAGGTACCAAGAGACCCAGTACTTC
TRBJ2-5 | NA | TRBD2 | 13 | TRBV20-1 | CSASTSSQETQYF | TGCAGTGCCTCGACTAGCTCTCAAGAGACCCAGTACTTC
TRBJ2-5 | many | TRBD1 | 14 | TRBV2 | CASSGGQSVETQYF | TGTGCCAGCAGTGGGGGACAGTCAGTAGAGACCCAGTACTTC
TRBJ1-2 | NA | NA | 15 | TRBV6-2/TRBV6-3 | CASSYDQGEGNGYTF | TGTGCCAGCAGTTACGACCAGGGCGAGGGGAATGGCTACACCTTC
TRBJ2-5 | many | TRBD2 | 15 | TRBV7-3 | CASSSTSGEWETQYF | TGTGCCAGCAGCTCCACTAGCGGGGAGTGGGAGACCCAGTACTTC
TRBJ2-4 | many | TRBD2 | 16 | TRBV13 | CASSFEAGGPKNIQYF | TGTGCCAGCAGCTTTGAAGCGGGAGGCCCCAAAAACATTCAGTACTTC
TRBJ2-7 | many | TRBD1 | 12 | TRBV29-1 | CSAKGQGYEQYF | TGCAGCGCTAAGGGACAGGGGTACGAGCAGTACTTC
TRBJ2-7 | many | TRBD2 | 14 | TRBV20-1 | CSAPGGGGVYEQYF | TGCAGTGCTCCTGGGGGGGGAGGGGTCTACGAGCAGTACTTC
TRBJ2-2 | many | NA | 16 | TRBV5-1 | CASSLLRFWVTGELFF | TGCGCCAGCAGCTTGTTAAGATTTTGGGTCACCGGGGAGCTGTTTTTT